Listed here are 12 T cell receptor beta chains from one sample, sequenced in a study of T cell repertoires in cytomegalovirus infection. No antigen has been assigned to these receptors. TCRdb called the reads again in MiXCR, with one record for every CDR3 protein. The profile shows a few hundred thousand distinct CDR3 sequences, roughly a third of them singletons. The sample here was cultured PBMCs, taken from culture after CMV antigen stimulation. The receptors stem from a human donor in good health (CMV status not recorded). Some clones in this sample may be carry-over from other donors' samples.

The sample holds a few counts of this clonotype. The chain recombines TRBV6-5 with TRBJ2-7; D unclear. Germline V gives CDR1 MNHEY, CDR2 SVGAGI. The V gene lost 7 bases and the J gene lost 6 bases, with 13 bases spanning the gap. The CDR3 runs 12 residues. The CDR3 nucleotides are TGTGCCAGCACTAACAGAGGTGGCGAGCAGTACTTC. Protein product: CASTNRGGEQYF.

The genes are TRBV7-2 and TRBJ2-1; the D is unclear. CDR3 length equals 12 residues. CDR1 is SGHTA and CDR2 is FQGNSA in the germline V gene. V was clipped by 2 bases and J by 9 bases, with 8 bases between them. CDR3 residues: CASSLRDREQFF. In DNA, the CDR3 is TGTGCCAGCAGCTTACGAGATCGTGAGCAGTTCTTC.

There are many counts of this clonotype. The chain combines TRBV7-2 with TRBJ2-1; TRBD2 matches at 10 bases. Unmatched junction bases numbered 12, after V lost 1 base and J lost 6 bases. CDR3 length: 18 amino acids. The germline V gene has CDR1 SGHTA and CDR2 FQGNSA. The CDR3 nucleotides are TGTGCCAGCAGCTTAGTAGGGTTAGCGGGAGGCCTTGGCAATGAGCAGTTCTTC. Encoded protein: CASSLVGLAGGLGNEQFF.

In the case of this clonotype: A read error is possible here, since a much larger clone lies one base away. V is TRBV6-5 and J is TRBJ2-1, with 7 bases aligning to TRBD2. Looked up from germline, CDR1 is MNHEY and CDR2 is SVGAGI. The CDR3 sequence is 15 residues long. CDR3 in amino acids: CTSRDPASGWDEQFF. The CDR3 DNA sequence: TGTACCAGCAGGGATCCGGCTAGCGGATGGGATGAGCAGTTCTTC.

The V gene is TRBV29-1, the J gene TRBJ2-1; 11 bases are shared with TRBD2. Germline values: CDR1 SQVTM, CDR2 ANQGSEA. The V segment lost 7 bases and the J segment 9 bases; nucleotides outside the gene matches: 8. This CDR3 spans 13 amino acids. This chain's CDR3 is CSANSGRATEQFF. The DNA of the CDR3 is TGCAGCGCCAATAGCGGGAGGGCCACTGAGCAGTTCTTC.

CDR3 coding DNA: TGTGCCTGGGGGAGTGGGAGGGCCTACAATGAGCAGTTCTTC. As protein: CAWGSGRAYNEQFF. The chain is built from TRBV30 and TRBJ2-1, with 7 bases aligning to TRBD2. The CDR3 length is 14 residues. The ends lost 5 bases at V and 2 bases at J; junction bases unmatched: 6. Per germline, CDR1 GTSNPN and CDR2 SVGIG (reference sequence).

There are a few counts of this clonotype. The rearrangement joins TRBV6-2 or TRBV6-3 to TRBJ2-4; D unresolved. The CDR3 runs to 14 residues. Germline V lookup: CDR1 MNHEY, CDR2 SVGEGT. V dropped 8 bases and J dropped 1 base, with 12 bases sitting between them. The CDR3 protein is CASGALPAKNIQYF. In DNA form, the CDR3 reads TGTGCCAGCGGCGCACTACCCGCCAAAAACATTCAGTACTTC.

This clonotype was seen a handful of times. This sequence joins TRBV28 and TRBJ2-7; 9 bases fit TRBD1. Per the germline V gene, CDR1 is MDHEN and CDR2 is SYDVKM. The CDR3 totals 15 residues. The V and J ends lost 5 bases and 1 base, in that order; junction bases with no gene match: 6. In DNA, the CDR3 is TGTGCCAGCAGTGCGGGGACAGGGAAATCCTACGAGCAGTACTTC. As protein: CASSAGTGKSYEQYF.

CDR3 sequence (DNA): TGCGCCAGCAGCTTAACGGGGACAGTTAGCTCCTACAATGAGCAGTTCTTC. Encoded protein: CASSLTGTVSSYNEQFF. The V gene is TRBV5-1, the J gene TRBJ2-1, with 7 bases matching TRBD1. Trimming cost V 2 bases and J 0 bases; bases outside gene matches: 8. Looked up from germline, CDR1 is SGHRS and CDR2 is YFSETQ. This CDR3 contains 17 residues. The entire variable domain, with the rest obtained from reference TRBV5-1 and TRBJ2-1, is as follows: KAGVTQTPRYLIKTRGQQVTLSCSPISGHRSVSWYQQTPGQGLQFLFEYFSETQRNKGNFPGRFSGRQFSNSRSEMNVSTLELGDSALYLCASSLTGTVSSYNEQFFGPGTRLTVL.

This clonotype was seen only a few times. V is TRBV5-1 and J is TRBJ1-3; no reliable D call. The CDR3 length is 16 residues. CDR1 and CDR2 from the germline V gene are SGHRS and YFSETQ. Trimming shortened V by 1 base and J by 0 bases, and 11 bases separated the two germline ends. The CDR3 nucleotides read TGCGCCAGCAGCTTGAGAGAGGCCACCTCTGGAAACACCATATATTTT. Its protein product is CASSLREATSGNTIYF.

This rearrangement joins TRBV20-1 to TRBJ2-1; 10 nucleotides match TRBD2. Per the germline V gene, CDR1 is DFQATT and CDR2 is SNEGSKA (reference sequence). The CDR3 sequence is 12 residues long. V shed 5 bases and J 15 bases; nucleotides not matched to a gene: 10. The CDR3 loop is CSAADGTSVLFF. CDR3 coding DNA: TGCAGTGCTGCTGACGGGACTAGCGTCCTGTTCTTC.

In this sample, this clonotype turned up a few times. The genes are TRBV7-8 and TRBJ1-6, with D uncertain. Trimming pared 5 bases from V and 5 bases from J, leaving 16 bases between. CDR1 and CDR2 from the germline V gene are SGHVS and FQNEAQ. This CDR3 is 16 amino acids long. CDR3 protein: CASSRVPLNDNSPLHF. The CDR3 DNA follows: TGTGCCAGCAGCAGAGTTCCCCTAAATGATAATTCACCCCTCCACTTT.